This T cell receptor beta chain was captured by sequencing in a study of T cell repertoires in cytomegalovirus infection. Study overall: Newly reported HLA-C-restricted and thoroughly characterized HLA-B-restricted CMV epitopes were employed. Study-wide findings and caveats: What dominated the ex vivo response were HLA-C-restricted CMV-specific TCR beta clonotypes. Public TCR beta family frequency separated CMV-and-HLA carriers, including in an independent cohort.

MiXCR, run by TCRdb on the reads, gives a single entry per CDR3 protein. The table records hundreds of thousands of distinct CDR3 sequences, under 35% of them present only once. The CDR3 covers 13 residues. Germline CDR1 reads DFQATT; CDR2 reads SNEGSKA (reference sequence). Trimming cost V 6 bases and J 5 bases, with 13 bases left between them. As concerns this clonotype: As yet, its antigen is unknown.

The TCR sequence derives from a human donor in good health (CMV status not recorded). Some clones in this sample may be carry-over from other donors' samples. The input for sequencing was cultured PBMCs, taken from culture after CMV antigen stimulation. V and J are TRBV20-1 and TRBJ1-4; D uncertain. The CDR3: CSAPGRPNEKLFF. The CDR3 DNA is TGCAGTGCCCCCGGCAGGCCGAATGAAAAACTGTTTTTT.